The present T cell receptor (beta chain) was sequenced within a study of cytomegalovirus exposure and HLA in healthy donors. Study conclusions and caveats: Three chains linked to CMV were shown in vitro to be specific for CMV antigens. A likely sequencing artifact accounted for one observed cluster of highly shared sequence variants. Most sequenced TCRs were rare (though some public TCRs occurred in many donors). In most subjects, TCR beta sequences reportedly gave accurate predictions of HLA-A and HLA-B alleles.

In the case of this clone: The antigen remains undetermined.

13 Jbeta primers and 60 Vbeta primers were used for the PCR. TCRdb's table, derived via immunoSEQ multiplex PCR, lists solely in-frame clones and lacks some. The sample carries around 200,000 clones, approximately 80% recorded once. The sample consisted of PBMCs. This TCR was sampled from a woman between 50 and 59 years old in good health and CMV-seropositive.

The CDR3 region is CASSEKDGGIYEQYF. The CDR3 DNA is TGTGCCAGCAGTGAAAAGGACGGGGGAATCTACGAGCAGTACTTC. This chain links TRBV6-4 with TRBJ2-7; weak D call: TRBD2 (6 bases). The ends were cut back, 3 bases at V and 3 bases at J, with 15 bases in the middle. This CDR3 spans 15 amino acids. Per germline, CDR1 MRHNA and CDR2 SNTAGT.